One T cell receptor beta chain is described in this entry. Its antigen is not known. Primers for the PCR totalled 60 Vbeta and 13 Jbeta. TCRdb's copy holds only in-frame clones and misses some; the assay was immunoSEQ multiplex PCR. In the table there are about 85,000 clones, 70% to 80% of which are singletons. The data stem from a study of cytomegalovirus exposure and HLA in healthy donors. Germline V gene lookup returns CDR1 LNHDA and CDR2 SQIVND (reference sequence). The junction had 9 bases not matched to a gene; V was cut back by 10 bases and J by 4 bases. The CDR3 covers 13 residues. Study-level points and caveats: Most TCR sequences were rare, but some public TCRs occurred in many donors.

Sequencing was performed on PBMCs. J is TRBJ2-5 and V is TRBV19, with TRBD1 matching 7 bases. This receptor was taken from a woman aged 45 to 65 in good health and CMV-seropositive. The CDR3 loop is CATKRGQSETQYF. The CDR3 DNA is TGTGCCACCAAGAGGGGGCAATCAGAGACCCAGTACTTC.